The rows below give T cell receptor beta chains drawn from one sample of a study of CD8+CD57+ T cells in acquired aplastic anemia. TCRdb analysed the reads with MiXCR anew, one entry per CDR3 protein. The sample lists about 190,000 distinct CDR3 sequences; around 59% were seen once. Sample: sorted CD4+, CD8+, or CD8+CD57+ T cells (not recorded which) from PBMCs. Receptors were obtained from a human donor in good health, serving as a control. The CDR3 runs from the conserved cysteine through the conserved F or W. The D gene is left open where the match is weak. Clone size is not always given. Where it is, it says once, few, many or a class for expanded clones.

>-|TRBV10-3|TRBJ2-7|-
CAITEGQFGLYEQYF
TGTGCCATCACCGAGGGACAATTCGGGCTCTACGAGCAGTACTTC
>TRBD2|TRBV5-1|TRBJ2-5|-
CASSVALQRGAGETQYF
TGCGCCAGCAGCGTTGCCCTGCAGCGGGGGGCCGGGGAGACCCAGTACTTC
>-|TRBV7-2|TRBJ1-6|-
CASSLDFVGPSPLHF
TGTGCCAGCAGCTTAGATTTCGTGGGGCCATCACCCCTCCACTTT
>-|TRBV9|TRBJ1-2|-
CASSPTTAANYGYTF
TGTGCCAGTAGTCCGACGACAGCAGCTAACTATGGCTACACCTTC
>TRBD2|TRBV7-3|TRBJ2-7|-
CASSSSGGKDEQYF
TGTGCCAGCAGCTCTAGCGGGGGAAAAGACGAGCAGTACTTC
>-|TRBV3-1|TRBJ2-7|many
CASSQRLHEQYF
TGTGCCAGCAGCCAAAGGCTGCACGAGCAGTACTTC
>-|TRBV20-1|TRBJ1-1|-
CSAREMADTEAFF
TGCAGTGCTAGAGAAATGGCGGACACTGAAGCTTTCTTT
>-|TRBV7-2|TRBJ2-7|-
CASSRSLGGGELYF
TGTGCCAGCAGCAGGTCCCTAGGGGGCGGGGAGCTGTACTTC
>TRBD1|TRBV20-1|TRBJ1-2|many
CSATGGDYGYTF
TGCAGTGCTACAGGGGGCGACTATGGCTACACCTTC
>-|TRBV5-1|TRBJ2-3|many
CASSFTGGGTDTQYF
TGTGCCAGCAGCTTCACGGGGGGCGGCACAGATACGCAGTATTTT
>-|TRBV9|TRBJ2-5|once
CASSVEGSVIETQYF
TGTGCCAGCAGCGTAGAGGGCAGCGTGATAGAGACCCAGTACTTC
>-|TRBV7-9|TRBJ2-5|-
CASSLGSGTQETQYF
TGTGCCAGCAGCTTAGGTTCGGGGACCCAGGAGACCCAGTACTTC
>-|TRBV2|TRBJ1-1|-
CASNLGTLRNTEAFF
TGTGCCAGCAACCTAGGCACCCTGCGGAACACTGAAGCTTTCTTT
>-|TRBV5-1|TRBJ1-2|-
CASSPRGAGVYNYGYTF
TGCGCCAGCAGCCCCCGGGGGGCAGGGGTTTATAACTATGGCTACACCTTC
>-|TRBV7-6|TRBJ1-1|-
CASSSEGAEAFF
TGTGCCAGCAGTTCCGAAGGGGCGGAAGCTTTCTTT
>-|TRBV20-1|TRBJ2-1|many
CSAMGQGPNEQFF
TGCAGTGCTATGGGGCAGGGGCCGAATGAGCAGTTCTTC
>-|TRBV9|TRBJ2-5|once
CASSVGELGLQEAQYF
TGTGCCAGCAGCGTAGGGGAGCTGGGACTTCAGGAGGCCCAGTACTTC
>-|TRBV4-1|TRBJ1-2|many
CASSMGLANYGYTF
TGCGCCAGCAGCATGGGGTTGGCGAACTATGGCTACACCTTC
>TRBD1|TRBV4-2|TRBJ2-6|many
CASSPDRDRANVLTF
TGTGCCAGCAGCCCGGACAGGGATAGAGCCAACGTCCTGACTTTC
>-|TRBV4-2|TRBJ1-2|many
CASSQAPPGPGYTF
TGTGCCAGCAGCCAAGCCCCCCCGGGACCTGGCTACACCTTC
>-|TRBV9|TRBJ1-1|many
CASSVYAGAENTEAFF
TGTGCCAGCAGCGTATATGCGGGGGCCGAGAACACTGAAGCTTTCTTT
>-|TRBV7-3|TRBJ2-6|-
CASSEDGIFSSGANVLTF
TGTGCCAGCAGCGAGGACGGCATATTTAGCTCTGGGGCCAACGTCCTGACTTTC
>-|TRBV20-1|TRBJ1-5|many
CSARRREHSNQPQHF
TGCAGTGCTCGTCGCCGAGAGCATAGCAATCAGCCCCAGCATTTT
>TRBD2|TRBV2|TRBJ2-3|-
CASSKGLAGTDTQYF
TGTGCCAGCAGTAAAGGACTAGCGGGAACAGATACGCAGTATTTT